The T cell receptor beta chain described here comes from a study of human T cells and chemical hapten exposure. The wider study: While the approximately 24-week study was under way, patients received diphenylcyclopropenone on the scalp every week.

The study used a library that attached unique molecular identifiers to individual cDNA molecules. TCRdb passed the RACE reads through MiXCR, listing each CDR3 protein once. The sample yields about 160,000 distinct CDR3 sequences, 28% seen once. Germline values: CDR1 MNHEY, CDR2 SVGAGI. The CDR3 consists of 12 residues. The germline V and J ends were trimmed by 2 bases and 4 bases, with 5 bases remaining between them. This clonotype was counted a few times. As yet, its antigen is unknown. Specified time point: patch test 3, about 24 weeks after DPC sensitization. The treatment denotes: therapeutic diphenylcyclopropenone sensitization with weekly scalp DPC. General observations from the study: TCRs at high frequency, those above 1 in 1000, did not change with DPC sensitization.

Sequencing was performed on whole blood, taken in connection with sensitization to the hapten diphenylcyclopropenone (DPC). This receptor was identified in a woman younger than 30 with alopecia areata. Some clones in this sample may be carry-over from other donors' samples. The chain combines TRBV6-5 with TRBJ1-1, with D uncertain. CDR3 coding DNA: TGTGCCAGCAGTTACACGGGCACTGAAGCTTTCTTT. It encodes CASSYTGTEAFF.